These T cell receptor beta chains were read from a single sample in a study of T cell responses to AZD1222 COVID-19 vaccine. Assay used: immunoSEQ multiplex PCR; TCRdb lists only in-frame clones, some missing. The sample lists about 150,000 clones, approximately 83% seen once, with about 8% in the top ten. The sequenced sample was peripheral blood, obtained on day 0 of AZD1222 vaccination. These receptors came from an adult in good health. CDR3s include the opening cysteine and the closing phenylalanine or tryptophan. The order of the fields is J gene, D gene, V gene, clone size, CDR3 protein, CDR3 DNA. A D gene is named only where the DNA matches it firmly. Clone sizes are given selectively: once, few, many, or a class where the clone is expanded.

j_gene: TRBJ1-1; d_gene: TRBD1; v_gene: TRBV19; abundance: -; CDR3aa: CASIEGGGYTEAFF; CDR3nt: TGTGCCAGTATAGAAGGAGGGGGCTACACTGAAGCTTTCTTT
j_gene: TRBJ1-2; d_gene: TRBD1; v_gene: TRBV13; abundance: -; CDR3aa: CASSSETGINDGYTF; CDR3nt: TGTGCCAGCAGCTCAGAGACAGGGATTAACGATGGCTACACCTTC
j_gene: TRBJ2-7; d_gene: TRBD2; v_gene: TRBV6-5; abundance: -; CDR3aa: CASTGTSTTYEQYF; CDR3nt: TGTGCCAGCACTGGGACTAGCACGACCTACGAGCAGTACTTC
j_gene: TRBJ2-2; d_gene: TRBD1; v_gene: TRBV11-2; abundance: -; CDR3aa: CASSRPEIQGVLNTGELFF; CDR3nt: TGTGCCAGCAGCCGGCCGGAGATCCAGGGGGTTCTTAACACCGGGGAGCTGTTTTTT
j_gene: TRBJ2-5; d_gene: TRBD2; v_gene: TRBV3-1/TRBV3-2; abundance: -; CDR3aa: CASSPRSGLAGVAETQYF; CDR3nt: TGTGCCAGCAGCCCCCGTTCGGGGCTAGCGGGAGTGGCAGAGACCCAGTACTTC
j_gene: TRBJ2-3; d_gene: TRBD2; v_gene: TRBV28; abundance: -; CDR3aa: CASSLGLAATDTQYF; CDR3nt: TGTGCCAGCAGTTTAGGCCTAGCGGCCACAGATACGCAGTATTTT
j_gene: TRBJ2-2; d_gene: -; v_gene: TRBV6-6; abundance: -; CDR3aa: CASSWGTGELFF; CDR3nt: TGTGCCAGCAGTTGGGGAACCGGGGAGCTGTTTTTT
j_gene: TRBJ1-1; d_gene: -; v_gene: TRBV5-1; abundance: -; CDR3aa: CASSVGGGLNTEAFF; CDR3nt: TGCGCCAGCAGCGTGGGCGGGGGTCTGAACACTGAAGCTTTCTTT
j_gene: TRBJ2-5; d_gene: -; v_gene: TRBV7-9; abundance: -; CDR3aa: CASSSGGLLYQETQYF; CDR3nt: TGTGCCAGCAGCTCTGGGGGCTTACTATACCAAGAGACCCAGTACTTC
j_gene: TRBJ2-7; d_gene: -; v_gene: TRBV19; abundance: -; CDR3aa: CASSIDPEGREQYF; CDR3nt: TGTGCCAGTAGTATTGATCCGGAAGGTCGAGAGCAGTACTTC
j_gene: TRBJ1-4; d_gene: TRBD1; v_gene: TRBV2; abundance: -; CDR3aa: CASSPGGAGEKLFF; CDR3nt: TGTGCCAGCAGTCCAGGGGGCGCGGGTGAAAAACTGTTTTTT
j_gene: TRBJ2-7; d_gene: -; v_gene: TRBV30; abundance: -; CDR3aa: CAWTGLSSYEQYF; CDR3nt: TGTGCCTGGACCGGACTAAGCTCCTACGAGCAGTACTTC
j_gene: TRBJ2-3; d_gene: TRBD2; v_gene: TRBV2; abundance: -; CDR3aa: CASRKREGEDTQYF; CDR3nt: TGTGCCAGCCGGAAGCGGGAGGGTGAAGATACGCAGTATTTT
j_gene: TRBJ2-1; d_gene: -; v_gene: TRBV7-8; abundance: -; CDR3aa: CASSSGVLDEQFF; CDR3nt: TGTGCCAGCAGCTCGGGGGTACTCGATGAGCAGTTCTTC
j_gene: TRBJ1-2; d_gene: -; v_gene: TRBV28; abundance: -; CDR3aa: CASSLEGPYGYTF; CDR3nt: TGTGCCAGCAGTTTAGAAGGGCCCTATGGCTACACCTTC
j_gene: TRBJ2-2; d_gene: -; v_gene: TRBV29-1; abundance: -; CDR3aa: CSAGDLDGELFF; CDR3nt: TGCAGCGCCGGGGACCTGGACGGGGAGCTGTTTTTT
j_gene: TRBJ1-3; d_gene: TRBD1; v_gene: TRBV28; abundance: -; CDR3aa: CASSRGQGRNTIYF; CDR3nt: TGTGCCAGCAGCCGCGGACAGGGGAGAAACACCATATATTTT
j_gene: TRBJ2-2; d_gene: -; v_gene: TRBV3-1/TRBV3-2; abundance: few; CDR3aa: CASSPRFAPGELFF; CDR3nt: TGTGCCAGCAGCCCCCGCTTCGCGCCCGGGGAGCTGTTTTTT
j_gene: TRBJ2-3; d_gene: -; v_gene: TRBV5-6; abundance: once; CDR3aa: CASSADSPTDTQYF; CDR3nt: TGTGCCAGCAGCGCGGACTCCCCCACAGATACGCAGTATTTT
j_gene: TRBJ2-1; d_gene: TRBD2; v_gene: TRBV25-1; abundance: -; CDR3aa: CASSEIGRGGRNEQFF; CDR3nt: TGTGCCAGCAGTGAAATCGGGAGGGGTGGCAGAAATGAGCAGTTCTTC
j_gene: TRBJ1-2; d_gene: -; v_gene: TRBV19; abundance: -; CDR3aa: CASSIGRSPNYGYTF; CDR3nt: TGTGCCAGTAGTATAGGCCGTTCACCTAACTATGGCTACACCTTC
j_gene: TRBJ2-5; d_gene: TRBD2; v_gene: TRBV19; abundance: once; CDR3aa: CASRQDGGETQYF; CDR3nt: TGTGCCAGTCGCCAGGACGGGGGGGAGACCCAGTACTTC
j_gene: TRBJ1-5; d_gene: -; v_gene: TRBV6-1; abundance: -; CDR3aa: CASSEQGSNQPQHF; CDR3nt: TGTGCCAGCAGTGAACAGGGGAGCAATCAGCCCCAGCATTTT